A selection of T cell receptor beta chains follows, all from one sample in a study of post-analysis software for immune sequencing data. TCRdb processed the PCR reads anew with MiXCR; each CDR3 protein has one entry. Of roughly 670,000 distinct CDR3 sequences listed, 55% to 60% were seen once; the top ten hold around 10%. Specimen: blood. The receptors come from a girl aged 2-10 years with multiple sclerosis. CDR3s include the opening cysteine and the closing phenylalanine or tryptophan. D genes are given only for firm matches. Rows give clone size only sometimes, using once, few, many, or a class for an expanded clone.

V gene	D gene	J gene	clone size	CDR3 protein	CDR3 DNA
TRBV7-3	.	TRBJ2-3	.	CASSSPPDTQYF	TGTGCCAGTTCCAGTCCCCCAGATACGCAGTATTTT
TRBV12-3/TRBV12-4	.	TRBJ2-1	.	CASSLEHRAAYNEQFF	TGTGCCAGCAGTTTAGAGCACAGGGCGGCCTACAATGAGCAGTTCTTC
TRBV5-5	.	TRBJ2-1	.	CASSLGAVYEQFF	TGTGCCAGCAGCTTGGGGGCCGTTTATGAGCAGTTCTTC
TRBV12-3/TRBV12-4	TRBD1	TRBJ1-2	.	CASSSGTANNTF	TGTGCCAGCAGTTCCGGGACAGCTAATAACACCTTC
TRBV21-1	.	TRBJ1-2	once	CASSIGTLANYGYTF	TGTGCCAGCAGCATCGGGACTCTAGCTAACTATGGCTACACCTTC
TRBV12-3/TRBV12-4	TRBD2	TRBJ2-1	.	CASSGTSGEFHNEQFF	TGTGCCAGCAGTGGGACTAGCGGGGAATTCCACAATGAGCAGTTCTTC
TRBV5-1	.	TRBJ2-3	few	CASMRGHDTDTQYF	TGCGCCAGCATGCGGGGTCATGACACAGATACGCAGTATTTT
TRBV20-1	.	TRBJ2-7	.	CSARDRRPSASYEQYF	TGCAGTGCTAGAGATCGTAGGCCATCGGCTTCCTACGAGCAGTACTTC
TRBV3-1	TRBD2	TRBJ2-5	.	CASSPTGELAGKQETQYF	TGTGCCAGCAGTCCGACTGGGGAACTAGCGGGAAAACAAGAGACCCAGTACTTC
TRBV12-3/TRBV12-4	.	TRBJ2-3	.	CASSLRESSTDTQYF	TGTGCCAGCAGTCTCCGGGAATCTAGCACAGATACGCAGTATTTT
TRBV29-1	.	TRBJ2-5	.	CSVGISDNDVVFRETQYF	TGCAGCGTTGGAATCTCGGACAATGATGTTGTGTTCCGAGAGACCCAGTACTTC
TRBV5-1	TRBD1	TRBJ2-7	.	CASSLWTGRYEQYF	TGCGCCAGCAGCTTATGGACAGGACGCTACGAGCAGTACTTC
TRBV20-1	TRBD2	TRBJ2-3	.	CSASPGGMADTQYF	TGCAGTGCTAGTCCGGGAGGTATGGCGGATACGCAGTATTTT
TRBV27	TRBD1	TRBJ1-5	.	CASKTGGQPQHF	TGTGCCAGCAAGACAGGGGGTCAGCCCCAGCATTTT
TRBV5-1	.	TRBJ2-1	few	CASSILYNEQFF	TGCGCCAGCAGCATCCTCTACAATGAGCAGTTCTTC
TRBV12-3/TRBV12-4	TRBD1	TRBJ2-5	.	CASSTGTGRETQYF	TGTGCCAGCAGTACCGGGACAGGGCGCGAGACCCAGTACTTC
TRBV29-1	.	TRBJ2-3	few	CSVESEQLTDTQYF	TGCAGCGTTGAGTCAGAACAACTAACAGATACGCAGTATTTT
TRBV3-1	.	TRBJ2-3	.	CASSLQAYTQYF	TGTGCCAGCAGCCTCCAGGCCTATACGCAGTATTTT
TRBV6-5	.	TRBJ2-5	few	CASSYQLTTQETQYF	TGTGCCAGCAGTTACCAACTTACGACCCAAGAGACCCAGTACTTC
TRBV7-2	.	TRBJ1-1	.	CASSVSRAMNTEAFF	TGTGCCAGCAGCGTCTCCAGAGCCATGAACACTGAAGCTTTCTTT
TRBV6-2/TRBV6-3	TRBD2	TRBJ2-5	few	CASSLAGVRETQYF	TGTGCCAGCAGTCTAGCGGGGGTAAGGGAGACCCAGTACTTC
TRBV7-2	TRBD1	TRBJ2-5	.	CASSLTGGLYQETQYF	TGTGCCAGCAGCTTGACAGGGGGCTTGTACCAAGAGACCCAGTACTTC
TRBV12-3/TRBV12-4	TRBD2	TRBJ2-7	.	CASSRTSGNVAYEQYF	TGTGCCAGCAGCAGGACTAGCGGGAACGTCGCCTACGAGCAGTACTTC
TRBV12-3/TRBV12-4	TRBD2	TRBJ2-3	.	CASNTSSPSSGLSTDTQYF	TGTGCCAGCAATACCTCATCCCCTTCTAGCGGCCTCAGCACAGATACGCAGTATTTT
TRBV12-3/TRBV12-4	TRBD2	TRBJ2-1	few	CASSWGQAGGGEQFF	TGTGCCAGCAGTTGGGGGCAAGCGGGAGGGGGAGAGCAGTTCTTC
TRBV7-8	.	TRBJ1-1	.	CASSLIQGNTEAFF	TGTGCCAGCAGCTTAATTCAGGGGAACACTGAAGCTTTCTTT
TRBV5-5	.	TRBJ2-7	few	CASSFGQLSGFSSYEQYF	TGTGCCAGCAGCTTCGGGCAGCTAAGCGGGTTTAGCTCCTACGAGCAGTACTTC
TRBV29-1	.	TRBJ2-3	few	CSVGTRTDTQYF	TGCAGCGTTGGGACCCGCACAGATACGCAGTATTTT
TRBV3-1	.	TRBJ1-5	.	CASSQEAGGNQPQHF	TGTGCCAGCAGCCAAGAGGCAGGGGGCAATCAGCCCCAGCATTTT
TRBV24-1	.	TRBJ2-5	.	CATSDSSGEQYF	TGTGCCACCAGTGACAGCTCAGGGGAGCAGTACTTC
TRBV7-9	TRBD1	TRBJ2-1	few	CASSFWDRGNNEQFF	TGTGCCAGCAGCTTCTGGGACAGGGGTAACAATGAGCAGTTCTTC
TRBV2	TRBD2	TRBJ2-2	.	CACSDSSGANTGELFF	TGTGCCTGCAGTGATTCTAGCGGGGCCAACACCGGGGAGCTGTTTTTT
TRBV20-1	.	TRBJ1-3	.	CSAIPSSGNTIYF	TGCAGTGCCATCCCCTCCTCTGGAAACACCATATATTTT
TRBV6-2/TRBV6-3	.	TRBJ2-1	.	CAPASGTPNEQFF	TGTGCCCCAGCATCCGGGACACCTAATGAGCAGTTCTTC
TRBV7-8	.	TRBJ2-3	few	CASSLERLKRTSTDTQYF	TGTGCCAGCAGCTTAGAACGGTTGAAGCGCACTAGCACAGATACGCAGTATTTT
TRBV7-6	.	TRBJ1-2	few	CASSLSPQGNYTF	TGTGCCAGCAGCTTATCCCCACAGGGTAACTACACCTTC
TRBV29-1	.	TRBJ1-2	.	CSGHAGESGYTF	TGCAGCGGCCATGCAGGGGAGAGCGGCTACACCTTC
TRBV2	.	TRBJ2-1	.	CASPQSSSYNEQFF	TGTGCCAGCCCTCAAAGTAGCTCCTACAATGAGCAGTTCTTC
TRBV7-2	.	TRBJ2-7	.	CASSQTVDTHYEQYF	TGTGCCAGCAGCCAAACTGTGGACACACACTACGAGCAGTACTTC
TRBV19	TRBD1	TRBJ2-5	few	CASRPFTGEETQYF	TGTGCCAGTAGACCCTTTACAGGGGAAGAGACCCAGTACTTC